The TCR beta chain described here comes from a study of cytomegalovirus exposure and HLA in healthy donors. Primers included in the PCR were 60 Vbeta and 13 Jbeta primers. TCRdb keeps only in-frame clones here, not all; method: immunoSEQ multiplex PCR. The table includes around 120,000 clones, 70% to 80% detected once. The sequence derives from a woman in her thirties or forties in good health and CMV-seropositive. The specimen was PBMCs.

The CDR3 bases are TGTGCTAGTGCTGGGGGGTACGGTCAGCCCCAGCATTTT. Residues: CASAGGYGQPQHF. The chain couples TRBV12-5 to TRBJ1-5, with D possibly TRBD1 on 5 matching bases. This CDR3 is 13 amino acids long. Germline-derived CDR1 and CDR2 are LGHNT and FRNRAP. Deletions cut 7 bases from V and 6 bases from J, with 13 bases between.